These 7 T cell receptor beta chains share one sample of origin, sequenced in a study of blood T cell repertoires in COVID-19. The protocol was immunoSEQ multiplex PCR, while the TCRdb copy is restricted to in-frame clones and leaves out a portion. Of hundreds of thousands of clones listed, 80% to 90% are singletons. Sequencing was carried out using PBMCs or T cells enriched from blood (not recorded which). The receptor set was obtained from a man aged 25-40 years who had recovered from COVID-19.

The J gene is TRBJ2-1, the V gene TRBV5-1; 7 bases agree with TRBD2. The V gene's germline CDR1 is SGHRS and CDR2 YFSETQ. The J segment lost 1 base and the V segment lost 0 bases, leaving 7 bases of the junction unmatched. The length of the CDR3 is 17 residues. The DNA of the CDR3 is TGCGCCAGCAGCTTGGACCAAGCGGGGAGTTCCTACAATGAGCAGTTCTTC. This encodes CASSLDQAGSSYNEQFF.

The chain joins TRBV6-5 to TRBJ2-1; TRBD1 aligns across 9 bases. V gave up 2 bases and J gave up 5 bases; unmatched junction bases: 7. The CDR3 runs to 16 residues. The germline V gene has CDR1 MNHEY and CDR2 SVGAGI. The CDR3 DNA reads as TGTGCCAGCAGTTACGGGGGGACAGGGAATAACAATGAGCAGTTCTTC. Translation: CASSYGGTGNNNEQFF.

The J gene is TRBJ2-1, the V gene TRBV7-2; D gene ambiguous. The V gene lost 1 base and the J gene lost 9 bases, with 13 bases spanning the gap. CDR1 SGHTA and CDR2 FQGNSA come from the germline V gene. The CDR3 totals 14 residues. The CDR3 protein is CASSLGDAFVEQFF. The DNA for the CDR3 is TGTGCCAGCAGCTTAGGAGATGCGTTTGTTGAGCAGTTCTTC. The variable domain in full, with the rest retrieved from reference TRBV7-2 and TRBJ2-1, is GAGVSQSPSNKVTEKGKDVELRCDPISGHTALYWYRQSLGQGLEFLIYFQGNSAPDKSGLPSDRFSAERTGGSVSTLTIQRTQQEDSAVYLCASSLGDAFVEQFFGPGTRLTVL.

This clone appeared once. The gene calls are TRBV4-1 and TRBJ2-1; 9 bases agree with TRBD2. Unmatched junction bases numbered 12, after V lost 0 bases and J lost 9 bases. The CDR3 is 17 residues long. Germline CDR1 is MGHRA and CDR2 is YSYEKL. As DNA, the CDR3 is TGCGCCAGCAGCCAAGATAATTCGGCGGGAGGGCCGCTTGAGCAGTTCTTC. Its protein product is CASSQDNSAGGPLEQFF.

DNA for the CDR3: TGTGCCAGCATTCCGGGACTAGCGGGAGGAAGAACCGGGGAGCTGTTTTTT. It encodes CASIPGLAGGRTGELFF. The chain links TRBV2 to TRBJ2-2; 15 nucleotides agree with TRBD2. V shed 7 bases and J 5 bases; nucleotides not matched to a gene: 8. Germline lookup yields CDR1 SNHLY and CDR2 FYNNEI. CDR3 length: 17 amino acids.

This chain joins TRBV6-5 and TRBJ1-5; unclear D gene. Germline loops: CDR1 MNHEY, CDR2 SVGAGI. This CDR3 is 14 amino acids long. V was cut by 4 bases and J by 0 bases, with 7 bases left in between. CDR3 residues: CASSFSDSNQPQHF. Here the CDR3 DNA reads TGTGCCAGCAGTTTCAGTGATAGCAATCAGCCCCAGCATTTT.

The J gene is TRBJ2-3, the V gene TRBV3-1 (or the pseudogene TRBV3-2); TRBD2 matches at 8 bases. V shed 1 base and J 2 bases; nucleotides not matched to a gene: 5. This CDR3 is built from 16 residues. Germline loops: CDR1 LGHDT, CDR2 YNNKEL (reference sequence). The CDR3 reads CASSQAGTSITDTQYF. The CDR3 DNA is TGTGCCAGCAGCCAAGCCGGGACTAGTATCACAGATACGCAGTATTTT.